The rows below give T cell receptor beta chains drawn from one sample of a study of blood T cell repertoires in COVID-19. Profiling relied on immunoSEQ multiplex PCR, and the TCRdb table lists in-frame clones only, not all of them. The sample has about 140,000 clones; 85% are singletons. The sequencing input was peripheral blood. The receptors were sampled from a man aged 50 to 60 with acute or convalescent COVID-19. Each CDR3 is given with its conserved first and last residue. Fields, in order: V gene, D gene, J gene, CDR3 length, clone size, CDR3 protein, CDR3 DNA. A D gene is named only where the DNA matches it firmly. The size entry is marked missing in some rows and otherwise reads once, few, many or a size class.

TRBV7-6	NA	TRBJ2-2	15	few	CASSSDRRDTGELFF	TGTGCCAGCAGCTCGGACAGGAGGGACACCGGGGAGCTGTTTTTT
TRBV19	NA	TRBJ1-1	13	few	CASSITRNTEAFF	TGTGCCAGTAGTATAACTCGGAACACTGAAGCTTTCTTT
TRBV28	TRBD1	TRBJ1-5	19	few	CASSRLWGLEQTGDQPQHF	TGTGCCAGCAGTCGTCTCTGGGGGCTCGAACAGACAGGGGATCAGCCCCAGCATTTT
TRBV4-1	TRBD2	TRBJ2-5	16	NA	CASSQTSGGAQETQYF	TGCGCCAGCAGCCAAACTAGCGGGGGGGCCCAAGAGACCCAGTACTTC
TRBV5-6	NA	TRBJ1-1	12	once	CASTYAGLGAFF	TGTGCCAGCACCTATGCGGGGTTAGGGGCTTTCTTT
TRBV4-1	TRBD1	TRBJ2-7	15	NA	CASSLRGLTSYEQYF	TGCGCCAGCAGCCTCAGGGGGCTGACATCCTACGAGCAGTACTTC
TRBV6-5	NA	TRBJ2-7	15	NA	CASSYSGRVGYEQYF	TGTGCCAGCAGTTACTCGGGCAGGGTAGGCTACGAGCAGTACTTC
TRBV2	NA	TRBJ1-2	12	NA	CASRTGHYGYTF	TGTGCCAGCAGAACAGGACACTATGGCTACACCTTC
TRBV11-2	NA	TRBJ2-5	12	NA	CASSLVRSAQYF	TGTGCCAGCAGCTTAGTACGCAGTGCCCAGTACTTC
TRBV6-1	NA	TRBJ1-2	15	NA	CASSEGGGVGYGYTF	TGTGCCAGCAGTGAAGGAGGGGGTGTGGGCTATGGCTACACCTTC
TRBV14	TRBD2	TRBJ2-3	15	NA	CASSQVLAGGDTQYF	TGTGCCAGCAGCCAAGTCCTAGCGGGAGGGGATACGCAGTATTTT
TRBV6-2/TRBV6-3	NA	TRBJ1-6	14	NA	CASSYRQGNSPLHF	TGTGCCAGCAGTTACAGGCAGGGTAATTCACCCCTCCACTTT
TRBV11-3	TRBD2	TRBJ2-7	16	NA	CASSLETSGRRHEQYF	TGTGCCAGCAGCTTAGAGACTAGCGGGAGGCGACACGAGCAGTACTTC
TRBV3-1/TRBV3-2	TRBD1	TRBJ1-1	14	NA	CASSSGGVNTEAFF	TGTGCCAGCAGCTCAGGGGGCGTAAACACTGAAGCTTTCTTT
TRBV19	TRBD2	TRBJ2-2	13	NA	CASTSGGYGELFF	TGTGCCAGTACCTCGGGGGGGTACGGGGAGCTGTTTTTT